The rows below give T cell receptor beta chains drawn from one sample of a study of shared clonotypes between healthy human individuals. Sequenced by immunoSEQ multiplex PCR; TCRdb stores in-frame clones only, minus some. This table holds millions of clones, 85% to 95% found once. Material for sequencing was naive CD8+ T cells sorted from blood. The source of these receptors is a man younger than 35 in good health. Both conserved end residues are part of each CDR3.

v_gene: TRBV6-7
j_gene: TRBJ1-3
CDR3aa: CASREGQTSIRNTIYF

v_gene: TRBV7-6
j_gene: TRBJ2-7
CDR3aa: CASSLWAGVYEQYF

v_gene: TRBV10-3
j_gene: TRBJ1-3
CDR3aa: CAISERSDSGNTIYF

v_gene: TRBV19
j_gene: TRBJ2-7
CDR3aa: CASAAGKGYEQYF

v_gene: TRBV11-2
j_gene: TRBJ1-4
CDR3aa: CASSLYGQVLTATNEKLFF

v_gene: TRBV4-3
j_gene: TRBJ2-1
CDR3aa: CASSQDSSGYDNEQFF

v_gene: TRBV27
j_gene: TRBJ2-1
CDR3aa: CASDLAGGAGNEQFF

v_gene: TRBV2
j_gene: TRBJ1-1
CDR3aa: CASSDTRGYTEAFF

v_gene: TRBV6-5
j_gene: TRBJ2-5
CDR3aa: CASSYTPQETQYF

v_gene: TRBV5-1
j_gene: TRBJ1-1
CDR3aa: CASSPGVGLYTEAFF

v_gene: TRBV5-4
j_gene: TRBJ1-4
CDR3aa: CASSSGGDKGKLFF

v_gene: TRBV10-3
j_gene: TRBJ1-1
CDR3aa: CAISESGGRENTEAFF

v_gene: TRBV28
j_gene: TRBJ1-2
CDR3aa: CASRSGWAYGYTF

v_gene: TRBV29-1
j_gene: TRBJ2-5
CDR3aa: CSVDRDQETQYF